This T cell receptor beta chain was observed in a study of blood T cell repertoires in COVID-19. Overall study context: The United States, Italy and Spain provided the acute and convalescent COVID-19 samples. PBMCs, B-cell-depleted T cells, or T cells provided the cDNA or gDNA that made up the material.

The length of the CDR3 is 13 residues. CDR1 is SGHAT and CDR2 is FQDESV in the germline V gene (reference sequence). V lost 3 bases and J lost 4, with 9 bases in between. Authors' analysis steps: Estimated nucleated cell counts came from reference gene primer amplification. Sequencing was performed with immunoSEQ multiplex PCR; in TCRdb, only in-frame clones are kept and a portion is missing. That table gives V, J and clone size, and the DNA gave D and trimming. The table records around 150,000 clones, just under 80% of them present only once. The sequence was collected from a woman at least 80 years old with acute or convalescent COVID-19. The sample was peripheral blood. The J gene is TRBJ2-5, the V gene TRBV11-1, with D possibly matching TRBD2 (6 bases). This chain's CDR3 is CASSFGGLETQYF. The DNA for the CDR3 is TGTGCCAGCAGCTTTGGAGGGTTAGAGACCCAGTACTTC. Looking up the rest from reference TRBV11-1 and TRBJ2-5 gives the full variable domain: EAEVAQSPRYKITEKSQAVAFWCDPISGHATLYWYRQILGQGPELLVQFQDESVVDDSQLPKDRFSAERLKGVDSTLKIQPAELGDSAMYLCASSFGGLETQYFGPGTRLLVL.